Reported below is one T cell receptor (beta chain). What it binds is unknown. Authors' processing steps: Junction-only sequences without quality scores came from ImmunoSEQ, so filtering differed. Repertoires were generated with immunoSEQ multiplex PCR, while TCRdb's copy carries only in-frame clones and drops some. V, J and clone size reflect that table, while D and trimming were determined from the DNA. Here the sample spans some 2,000,000 clones, about 95% being singletons. Naive-designated CD8 cells lacked CD45RO, were positively enriched for CCR7, and omitted terminally differentiated effector memory CD45RA+ cells. The donor cohort consisted entirely of Caucasian adults residing in Nashville, Tennessee. The entry originates in a study of shared clonotypes between healthy human individuals. Across the study: The study used three CD4 naive, three CD4 memory, two CD8 naive and one CD8 memory plate per donor.

Findings and limits, study-wide: A small donor pool kept down the genetic and exposure-history diversity that was represented.

Deletions cut 1 base from V and 5 bases from J, with 18 bases between. CDR1 SGHVS and CDR2 FQNEAQ come from the germline V gene. The CDR3 has 17 residues. The clonotype was recovered from a man between 18 and 29 years old in good health. Sequences were obtained from naive CD8+ T cells sorted from blood. This rearrangement joins TRBV7-8 to TRBJ1-5; D ambiguous. CDR3 loop: CASSLGLIGGPDQPQHF. The CDR3 nucleotides are TGTGCCAGCAGCTTAGGGTTAATAGGAGGGCCCGATCAGCCCCAGCATTTT.